This entry lists 28 T cell receptor beta chains sequenced from one sample in a study of PD-L1 blockade in urothelial cancer. Time point defined: peripheral blood 6 weeks after treatment start. Only in-frame clones appear in the TCRdb table, and some are missing; sequencing was by immunoSEQ multiplex PCR. There are under 50,000 clones in the sample; about 88% occur only once, and roughly a quarter lies in the top ten. The specimen was PBMCs, collected around atezolizumab (anti-PD-L1) treatment. The receptors were gathered from a man in his sixties with urothelial cancer.

J is TRBJ2-1 and V is TRBV2; maybe TRBD2 (5 bases). V was cut by 5 bases and J by 2 bases, with 10 bases left in between. Germline lookup yields CDR1 SNHLY and CDR2 FYNNEI. The CDR3 totals 14 residues. CDR3 nucleotide sequence: TGTGCCAGCAGTATGGACTCGACCTACAATGAGCAGTTCTTC. Encoded protein: CASSMDSTYNEQFF.

This chain connects TRBV30 to TRBJ2-7; 7 bases agree with TRBD2. CDR1 is GTSNPN, CDR2 SVGIG, per germline (reference sequence). With 3 bases clipped from V and 2 bases from J, the junction kept 7 bases outside the gene matches. CDR3 length equals 14 residues. CDR3 coding DNA: TGTGCCTGGAGGGGGGGGAAGGCTACCTACGAGCAGTACTTC. It is translated as CAWRGGKATYEQYF.

This rearrangement joins TRBV14 to TRBJ2-1, with 9 bases aligning to TRBD1. The CDR3 loop spans 16 amino acids. The junction had 9 bases not matched to a gene; V was cut back by 5 bases and J by 4 bases. The germline gives CDR1 SGHDN, CDR2 FVKESK. The DNA of the CDR3 is TGTGCCAGCAGCATTCTCCGGACAGGGGAATACAATGAGCAGTTCTTC. Translated: CASSILRTGEYNEQFF.

The J gene is TRBJ2-7, the V gene TRBV18, with D tentatively TRBD1 (6 bases). This CDR3 has 12 residues. V dropped 6 bases and J dropped 5 bases, with 11 bases sitting between them. Germline values: CDR1 KGHSH, CDR2 LQKENI. The CDR3 loop is CASSRRDNEQYF. The CDR3 DNA follows: TGTGCCAGCTCGCGCCGGGACAACGAGCAGTACTTC.

The rearrangement uses TRBV7-3 and TRBJ2-5; D may be TRBD2 (5 bases). This CDR3 comprises 14 residues. The germline CDR1 and CDR2 sequences are SGHTA and FQGTGA. The V and J ends lost 5 bases and 2 bases respectively, with 12 bases between them. The CDR3 protein is CASSPSAEQETQYF. The CDR3 nucleotides read TGTGCCAGCAGCCCATCAGCGGAGCAAGAGACCCAGTACTTC.

This clone was observed once. The chain employs TRBV7-3 and TRBJ2-1; D is perhaps TRBD1 (6 bases). The CDR3 consists of 15 residues. Per the germline V gene, CDR1 is SGHTA and CDR2 is FQGTGA. Trimming took 1 base from V and 4 from J, leaving 11 bases between them. The CDR3 protein is CASSLRLDRYNEQFF. The CDR3 DNA reads TGTGCCAGCAGCTTAAGGTTGGACAGATACAATGAGCAGTTCTTC.

V gene TRBV6-5 combines with J gene TRBJ1-5; D not resolved. Trimming left V 5 bases short and J 4 bases short, with 9 bases between. Germline loops: CDR1 MNHEY, CDR2 SVGAGI. The CDR3 extends over 13 amino acids. The DNA for the CDR3 is TGTGCCAGCAGTAACCGAGAGAATCAGCCCCAGCATTTT. The encoded protein is CASSNRENQPQHF.

The rearrangement links TRBV6-1 to TRBJ2-7, with D possibly matching TRBD1 (6 bases). V gave up 7 bases and J gave up 3 bases, with 10 bases separating them. The CDR3 runs to 12 residues. In germline, CDR1 is MNHNS, CDR2 SASEGT. The CDR3 reads CASKDSNYEQYF. CDR3 DNA: TGTGCCAGCAAGGACAGTAACTACGAGCAGTACTTC.

The chain uses TRBV14 and TRBJ1-3; D is unresolved. CDR1 is SGHDN, CDR2 FVKESK, per germline. Trimming pared 6 bases from V and 0 bases from J, leaving 9 bases between. This CDR3 region has 14 residues. CDR3 region: CASRRGSSGNTIYF. CDR3 bases: TGTGCCAGCAGGCGGGGAAGCTCTGGAAACACCATATATTTT.

This clone has just a few counts. V and J are TRBV27 and TRBJ1-2, with a tentative D call TRBD1 (5 bases). V was clipped by 4 bases and J by 2 bases, with 8 bases between them. The CDR3 spans 13 residues. Germline V gives CDR1 MNHEY, CDR2 SMNVEV (reference sequence). The DNA for the CDR3 is TGTGCCAGCAGTTCCCACAGGAACTATGGCTACACCTTC. Amino acid sequence: CASSSHRNYGYTF.

The gene calls are TRBV10-3 and TRBJ2-2, with 10 bases fitting TRBD1. Germline assignment: CDR1 ENHRY and CDR2 SYGVKD. Trimming cost V 6 bases and J 5 bases; bases outside gene matches: 0. The length of the CDR3 is 13 residues. The DNA for the CDR3 is TGTGCCATCAGGGACAGGGGGACCGGGGAGCTGTTTTTT. It encodes CAIRDRGTGELFF.

This clone was detected once. V usage is TRBV11-1 and J usage is TRBJ2-5; TRBD1 matches at 7 bases. V shed 0 bases, J shed 5 bases, and the junction held 12 bases outside the gene matches. Germline V gives CDR1 SGHAT, CDR2 FQDESV (reference sequence). The CDR3 totals 17 residues. This chain's CDR3 is CASSLAGSVAGGETQYF. The CDR3 DNA sequence: TGTGCCAGCAGCTTAGCGGGCTCGGTAGCAGGGGGTGAGACCCAGTACTTC.

This clone appeared once. The chain couples TRBV7-2 to TRBJ2-5; TRBD2 might be the D (6 bases). Trimming took off 5 bases at V and 4 bases at J, with 17 bases between the two ends. The germline V gene encodes CDR1 SGHTA and CDR2 FQGNSA. This CDR3 comprises 15 residues. Here the CDR3 reads CASSPLAGLAETQYF. For the CDR3, the DNA is TGTGCCAGCAGCCCTCTCGCGGGATTGGCAGAGACCCAGTACTTC.

Here the CDR3 reads CASSEAQGRGNSPLHF. CDR3 nucleotide sequence: TGTGCCAGCAGTGAAGCGCAGGGAAGAGGTAATTCACCCCTCCACTTT. The chain has TRBV2 and TRBJ1-6; possible D gene TRBD1, 5 bases. Germline lookup yields CDR1 SNHLY and CDR2 FYNNEI. V lost 0 bases and J lost 6, with 12 bases in between. The CDR3 is made up of 16 amino acids.

The chain is built from TRBV7-9 and TRBJ1-5, with 8 bases that match TRBD1. This CDR3 has 19 residues. From germline, CDR1 is SEHNR and CDR2 FQNEAQ (reference sequence). The V and J ends lost 2 bases and 0 bases, in that order; junction bases with no gene match: 12. In DNA form, the CDR3 reads TGTGCCAGCAGCTTATCTAGCCCAGGGGGCCGGATTAGCAATCAGCCCCAGCATTTT. Protein sequence: CASSLSSPGGRISNQPQHF.

A single count supports this clone. The chain recombines TRBV19 with TRBJ2-2, with D unclear. The V gene's germline CDR1 is LNHDA and CDR2 SQIVND (reference sequence). Trimming removed 4 bases from V and 4 bases from J, with 10 bases in between. This CDR3 is 14 amino acids long. The CDR3 here is CASSNLPGTGELFF. Here the CDR3 DNA reads TGTGCCAGTAGTAACCTACCAGGCACCGGGGAGCTGTTTTTT. The full variable domain, its missing parts supplied by reference TRBV19 and TRBJ2-2, is DGGITQSPKYLFRKEGQNVTLSCEQNLNHDAMYWYRQDPGQGLRLIYYSQIVNDFQKGDIAEGYSVSREKKESFPLTVTSAQKNPTAFYLCASSNLPGTGELFFGEGSRLTVL.

The chain recombines TRBV6-5 with TRBJ2-7; no reliable D call. The V end lost 3 bases, the J end lost 0 bases, and 15 bases lay between the germline ends. CDR3 length: 16 residues. Germline V lookup: CDR1 MNHEY, CDR2 SVGAGI. CDR3 in amino acids: CASSYNLPGISYEQYF. The CDR3 DNA is TGTGCCAGCAGTTATAATCTCCCAGGAATCTCCTACGAGCAGTACTTC.

The genes are TRBV29-1 and TRBJ2-7; D gene unclear. Germline CDR1 and CDR2: SQVTM and ANQGSEA. The CDR3 runs to 12 residues. V gave up 4 bases and J gave up 2 bases, with 9 bases separating them. CDR3 sequence reads: CSVGAGTYEQYF. In DNA form, the CDR3 reads TGCAGCGTTGGGGCAGGCACCTACGAGCAGTACTTC.

The chain links TRBV25-1 to TRBJ1-5; no clear D. V shed 6 bases and J shed 2 bases, with 11 bases lying between them. The CDR3 has 14 residues. Germline V gives CDR1 MGHDK, CDR2 SYGVNS. Here the CDR3 reads CASSNPGGNQPQHF. The CDR3, as DNA: TGTGCCAGCAGCAACCCCGGGGGCAATCAGCCCCAGCATTTT.

The gene calls are TRBV7-9 and TRBJ2-7, with TRBD1 matching over 11 bases. The V gene end was trimmed by 5 bases and the J gene end by 6 bases; junction bases not matched to a gene: 6. The CDR3 has 14 amino acids. The germline CDR1 and CDR2 sequences are SEHNR and FQNEAQ (reference sequence). CDR3 coding DNA: TGTGCCAGCAGCATCGGACAGGGGGCAGGCGAGCAGTACTTC. Amino acids: CASSIGQGAGEQYF.

V gene TRBV6-6 combines with J gene TRBJ2-5; 9 bases are shared with TRBD1. The CDR3 covers 16 residues. Germline V CDR1 and CDR2: MNHNY, SVGAGI (reference sequence). V gave up 4 bases and J gave up 1 base; unmatched junction bases: 7. CDR3: CASSSKDRGIQETQYF. The CDR3 nucleotides read TGTGCCAGCAGTTCCAAGGACAGGGGAATCCAAGAGACCCAGTACTTC.

This chain links TRBV5-5 with TRBJ2-2; tentatively, D is TRBD1 (5 bases). There are 14 residues in the CDR3. CDR1 and CDR2 (germline): SGHKS, YYEKEE (reference sequence). V shed 0 bases and J shed 4 bases, with 7 bases lying between them. Here the CDR3 reads CASSLAQGTGELFF. The DNA for the CDR3 is TGTGCCAGCAGCTTGGCCCAGGGCACCGGGGAGCTGTTTTTT.

The chain combines TRBV4-2 with TRBJ1-1; TRBD1 matches at 8 bases. V lost 4 bases to trimming and J lost 5 bases; unmatched junction nucleotides: 9. From germline, CDR1 is LGHNA and CDR2 YNFKEQ. The CDR3 covers 15 residues. The CDR3 region has the DNA TGTGCCAGCAGCCCTTCGCAGGGGGCATGGACTGAAGCTTTCTTT. Encoded protein: CASSPSQGAWTEAFF.

This clone has a handful of counts. Here the CDR3 reads CASSVDQNTEAFF. CDR3 nucleotide sequence: TGTGCCAGCAGCGTAGATCAGAACACTGAAGCTTTCTTT. This chain uses TRBV9 with TRBJ1-1, with no clear D. Germline V lookup: CDR1 SGDLS, CDR2 YYNGEE. This CDR3 comprises 13 residues. The V end lost 0 bases, the J end lost 1 base, and 4 bases lay between the germline ends.

A few counts support this clone. The chain employs TRBV18 and TRBJ1-3, with 7 positions matching TRBD1. The CDR3 loop spans 16 amino acids. V was clipped by 4 bases and J by 0 bases; unmatched bases: 6. Germline loops: CDR1 KGHSH, CDR2 LQKENI. The CDR3 sequence is CASSLFTGDSGNTIYF. Here the CDR3 DNA reads TGTGCCAGCTCACTATTCACAGGGGACTCTGGAAACACCATATATTTT. Supplemented by reference TRBV18 and TRBJ1-3, the full variable domain reads NAGVMQNPRHLVRRRGQEARLRCSPMKGHSHVYWYRQLPEEGLKFMVYLQKENIIDESGMPKERFSAEFPKEGPSILRIQQVVRGDSAAYFCASSLFTGDSGNTIYFGEGSWLTVV.

This clone was counted once. J is TRBJ2-7 and V is TRBV11-2, with a weak D call TRBD1 (5 bases). V dropped 5 bases and J dropped 4 bases, with 18 bases sitting between them. This CDR3 region has 15 residues. Germline-derived CDR1 and CDR2 are SGHAT and FQNNGV. The CDR3 region has the DNA TGTGCCAGCAGCGCATCGCAGGGTGCCTTTTACGAGCAGTACTTC. This sequence encodes CASSASQGAFYEQYF.

Comments on this clone: Compared with germline, one end of the junction differs, possibly owing to a read error. V usage is TRBV10-2 and J usage is TRBJ1-2; TRBD1 matches at 7 bases. CDR3 length: 12 residues. Germline assignment: CDR1 WSHSY and CDR2 SAAADI. CDR3 nucleotide sequence: TGCGCCAGCAGTGACGGGACAGCCACGATTATCTTC. Protein product: CASSDGTATIIF.

This rearrangement joins TRBV5-6 to TRBJ1-2, with D uncertain. The length of the CDR3 is 12 residues. Germline assignment: CDR1 SGHDT and CDR2 YYEEEE. Between the trimmed V and J ends, which lost 6 bases and 5 bases, there was a span of 11 bases. CDR3 bases: TGTGCCAGCACCGGCGAGGGATATGGCTACACCTTC. This codes for CASTGEGYGYTF.